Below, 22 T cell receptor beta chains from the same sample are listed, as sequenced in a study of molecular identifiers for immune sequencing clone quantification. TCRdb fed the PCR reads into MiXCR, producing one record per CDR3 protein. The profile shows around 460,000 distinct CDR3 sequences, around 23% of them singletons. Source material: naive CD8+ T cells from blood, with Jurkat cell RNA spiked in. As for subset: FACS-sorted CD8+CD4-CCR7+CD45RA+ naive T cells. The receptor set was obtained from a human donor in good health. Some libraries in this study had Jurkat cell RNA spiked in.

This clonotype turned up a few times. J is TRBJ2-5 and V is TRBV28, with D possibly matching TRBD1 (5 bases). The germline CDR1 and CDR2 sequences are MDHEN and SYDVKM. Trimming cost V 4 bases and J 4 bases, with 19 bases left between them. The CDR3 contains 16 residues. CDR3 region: CASSSTDRVAPETQYF. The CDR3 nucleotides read TGTGCCAGCAGTTCAACCGACAGAGTAGCCCCAGAGACCCAGTACTTC.

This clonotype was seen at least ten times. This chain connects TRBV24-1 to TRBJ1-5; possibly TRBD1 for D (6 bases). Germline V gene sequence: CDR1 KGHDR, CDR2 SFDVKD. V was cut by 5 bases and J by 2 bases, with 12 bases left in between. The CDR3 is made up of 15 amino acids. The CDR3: CATSGRGRGNQPQHF. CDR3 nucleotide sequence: TGTGCCACCAGTGGCAGGGGCAGAGGCAATCAGCCCCAGCATTTT.

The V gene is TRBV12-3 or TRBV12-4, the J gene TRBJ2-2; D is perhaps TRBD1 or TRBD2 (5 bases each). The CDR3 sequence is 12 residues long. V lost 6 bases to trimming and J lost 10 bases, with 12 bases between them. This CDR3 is CASSLGPPELFF. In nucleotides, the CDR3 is TGTGCCAGCAGCCTGGGACCTCCGGAGCTGTTTTTT.

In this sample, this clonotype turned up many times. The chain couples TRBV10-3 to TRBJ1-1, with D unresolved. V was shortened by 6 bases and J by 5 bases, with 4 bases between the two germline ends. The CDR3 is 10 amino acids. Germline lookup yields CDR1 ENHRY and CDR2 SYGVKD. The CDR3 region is CAIRGTEAFF. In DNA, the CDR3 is TGTGCCATCAGGGGGACTGAAGCTTTCTTT.

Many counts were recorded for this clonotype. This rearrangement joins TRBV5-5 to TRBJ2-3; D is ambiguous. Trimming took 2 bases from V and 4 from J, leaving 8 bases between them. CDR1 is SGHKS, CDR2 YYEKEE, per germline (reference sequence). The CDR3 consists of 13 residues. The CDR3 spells CASSLQLADTQYF. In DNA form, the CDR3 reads TGTGCCAGCAGCTTACAGCTAGCAGATACGCAGTATTTT.

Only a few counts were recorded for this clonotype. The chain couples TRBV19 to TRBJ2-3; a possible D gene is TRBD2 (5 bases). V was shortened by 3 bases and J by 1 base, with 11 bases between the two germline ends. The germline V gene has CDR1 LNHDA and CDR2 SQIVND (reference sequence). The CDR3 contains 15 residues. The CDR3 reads CASSMRGSRTDTQYF. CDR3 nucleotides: TGTGCCAGTAGTATGCGAGGGTCCCGCACAGATACGCAGTATTTT.

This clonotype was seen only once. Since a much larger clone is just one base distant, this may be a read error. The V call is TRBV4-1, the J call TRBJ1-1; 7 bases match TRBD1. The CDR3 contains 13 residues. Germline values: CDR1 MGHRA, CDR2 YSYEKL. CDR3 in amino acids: CASSLQGNAEALF. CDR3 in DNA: TGCGCCAGCAGCCTACAGGGGAACGCTGAAGCTTTATTT.

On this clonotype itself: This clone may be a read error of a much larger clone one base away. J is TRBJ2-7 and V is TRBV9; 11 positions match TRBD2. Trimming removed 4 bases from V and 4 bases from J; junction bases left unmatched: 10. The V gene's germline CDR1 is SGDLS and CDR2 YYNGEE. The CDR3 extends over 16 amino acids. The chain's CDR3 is CASSHQPGLAVYEQYF. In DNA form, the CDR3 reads TGTGCCAGCAGCCACCAACCGGGACTAGCGGTTTACGAGCAGTACTTC.

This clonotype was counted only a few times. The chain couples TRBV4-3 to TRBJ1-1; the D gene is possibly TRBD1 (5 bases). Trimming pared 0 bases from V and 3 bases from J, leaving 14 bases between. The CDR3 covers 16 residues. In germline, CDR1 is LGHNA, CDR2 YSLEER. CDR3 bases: TGCGCCAGCAGCCAAGACCTGCGACAGCTGTACACTGAAGCTTTCTTT. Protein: CASSQDLRQLYTEAFF.

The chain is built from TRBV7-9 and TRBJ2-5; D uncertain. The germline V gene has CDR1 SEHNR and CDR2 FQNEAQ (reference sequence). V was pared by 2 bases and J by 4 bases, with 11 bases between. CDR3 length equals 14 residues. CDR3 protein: CASSLTPQPETQYF. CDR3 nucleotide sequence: TGTGCCAGCAGCTTAACTCCACAGCCAGAGACCCAGTACTTC.

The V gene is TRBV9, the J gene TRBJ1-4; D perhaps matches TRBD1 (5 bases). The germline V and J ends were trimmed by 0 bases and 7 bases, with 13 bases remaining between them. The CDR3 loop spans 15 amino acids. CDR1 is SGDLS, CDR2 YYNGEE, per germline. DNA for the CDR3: TGTGCCAGCAGCGTAGATGGACCTAGGGGTGAAAAACTGTTTTTT. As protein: CASSVDGPRGEKLFF.

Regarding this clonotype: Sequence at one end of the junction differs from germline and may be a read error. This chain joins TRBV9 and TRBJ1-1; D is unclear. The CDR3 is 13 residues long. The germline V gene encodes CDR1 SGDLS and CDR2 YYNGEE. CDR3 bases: TGTGCCAGCAGCGTAACAGCCAACACTGAAACTTTCTTT. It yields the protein CASSVTANTETFF.

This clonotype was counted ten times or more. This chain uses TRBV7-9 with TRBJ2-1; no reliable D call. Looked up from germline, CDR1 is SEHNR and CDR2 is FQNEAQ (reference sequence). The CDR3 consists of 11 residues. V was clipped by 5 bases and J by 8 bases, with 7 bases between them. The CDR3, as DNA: TGTGCCAGCAGCCAAGGCCATGAGCAGTTCTTC. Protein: CASSQGHEQFF. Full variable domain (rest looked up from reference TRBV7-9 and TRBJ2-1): DTGVSQNPRHKITKRGQNVTFRCDPISEHNRLYWYRQTLGQGPEFLTYFQNEAQLEKSRLLSDRFSAERPKGSFSTLEIQRTEQGDSAMYLCASSQGHEQFFGPGTRLTVL.

The CDR3 reads CASSPARAPYEQYF. The CDR3 coding sequence is TGTGCCAGCAGCCCCGCGAGGGCCCCCTACGAGCAGTACTTC. J is TRBJ2-7 and V is TRBV7-9, with a weak D call TRBD2 (5 bases). Germline V gene data show CDR1 as SEHNR and CDR2 as FQNEAQ (reference sequence). The CDR3 consists of 14 residues. Trimming stripped 5 bases from V and 2 bases from J, with 13 bases between.

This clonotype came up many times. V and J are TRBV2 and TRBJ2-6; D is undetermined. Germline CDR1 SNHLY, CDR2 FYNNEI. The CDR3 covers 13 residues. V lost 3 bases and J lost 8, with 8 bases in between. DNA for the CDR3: TGTGCCAGCAGTGACGTCTTGACCAACGTCCTGACTTTC. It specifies CASSDVLTNVLTF.

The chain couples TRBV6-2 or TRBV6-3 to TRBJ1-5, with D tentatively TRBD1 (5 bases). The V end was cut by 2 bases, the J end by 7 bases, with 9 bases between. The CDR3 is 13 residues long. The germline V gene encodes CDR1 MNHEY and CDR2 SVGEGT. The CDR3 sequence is CASSYGTLQPQHF. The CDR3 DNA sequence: TGTGCCAGCAGTTACGGGACTCTACAGCCCCAGCATTTT.

This CDR3 is CASSPRTSGQETQYF. CDR3 nucleotide sequence: TGCGCCAGCAGCCCCAGGACTAGCGGACAAGAGACCCAGTACTTC. The V and J genes are TRBV5-1 and TRBJ2-5, with 10 positions matching TRBD2. Germline trimming cut 4 bases from V and 2 bases from J; bases unmatched to any gene: 5. Germline V gene sequence: CDR1 SGHRS, CDR2 YFSETQ. CDR3 size: 15 residues.

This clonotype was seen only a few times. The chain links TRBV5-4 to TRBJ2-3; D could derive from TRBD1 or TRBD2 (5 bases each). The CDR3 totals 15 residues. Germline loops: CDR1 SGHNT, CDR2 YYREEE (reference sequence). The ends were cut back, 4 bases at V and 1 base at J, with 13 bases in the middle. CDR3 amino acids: CASSPGRTGTDTQYF. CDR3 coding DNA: TGTGCCAGCAGCCCGGGACGGACTGGCACAGATACGCAGTATTTT.

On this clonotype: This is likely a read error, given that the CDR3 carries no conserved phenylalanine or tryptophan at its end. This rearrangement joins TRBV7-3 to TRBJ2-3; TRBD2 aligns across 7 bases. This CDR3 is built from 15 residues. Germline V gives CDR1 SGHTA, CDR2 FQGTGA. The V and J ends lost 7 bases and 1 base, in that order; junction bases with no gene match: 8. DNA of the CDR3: TGTGCCAGCACCGATGGGCTAGCGGGCACAGATACGCAGTATCTT. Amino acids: CASTDGLAGTDTQYL.

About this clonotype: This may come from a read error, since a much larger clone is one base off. The CDR3 loop reads CASGFPAGTANEKLFF. The DNA of the CDR3 is TGTGCCAGCGGCTTCCCCGCCGGGACAGCGAATGAAAAACTGTTTTTT. The chain couples TRBV7-9 to TRBJ1-4; 7 positions match TRBD1. The CDR3 spans 16 residues. Looked up from germline, CDR1 is SEHNR and CDR2 is FQNEAQ (reference sequence). The variable domain in full, with the rest retrieved from reference TRBV7-9 and TRBJ1-4, is DTGVSQNPRHKITKRGQNVTFRCDPISEHNRLYWYRQTLGQGPEFLTYFQNEAQLEKSRLLSDRFSAERPKGSFSTLEIQRTEQGDSAMYLCASGFPAGTANEKLFFGSGTQLSVL.

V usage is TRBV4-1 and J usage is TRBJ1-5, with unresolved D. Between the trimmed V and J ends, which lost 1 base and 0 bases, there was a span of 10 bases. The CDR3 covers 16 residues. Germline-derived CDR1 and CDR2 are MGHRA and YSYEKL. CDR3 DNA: TGCGCCAGCAGCCAAGGCGGGGAATATAGCAATCAGCCCCAGCATTTT. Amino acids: CASSQGGEYSNQPQHF.

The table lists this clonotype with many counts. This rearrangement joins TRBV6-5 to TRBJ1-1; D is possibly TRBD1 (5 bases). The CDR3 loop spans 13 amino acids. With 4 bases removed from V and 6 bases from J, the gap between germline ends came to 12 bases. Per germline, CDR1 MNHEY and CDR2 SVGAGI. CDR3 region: CASSLSTGAEAFF. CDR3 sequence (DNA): TGTGCCAGCAGTTTGTCCACGGGGGCTGAAGCTTTCTTT.